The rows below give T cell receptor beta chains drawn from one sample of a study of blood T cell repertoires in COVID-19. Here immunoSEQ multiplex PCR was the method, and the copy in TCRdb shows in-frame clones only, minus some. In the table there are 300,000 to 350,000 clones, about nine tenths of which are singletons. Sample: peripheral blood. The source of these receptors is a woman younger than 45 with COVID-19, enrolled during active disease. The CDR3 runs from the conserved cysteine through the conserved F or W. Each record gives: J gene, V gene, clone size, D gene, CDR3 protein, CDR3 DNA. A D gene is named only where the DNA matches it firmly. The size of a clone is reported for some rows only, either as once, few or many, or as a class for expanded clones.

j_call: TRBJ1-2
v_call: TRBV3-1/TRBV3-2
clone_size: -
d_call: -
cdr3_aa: CASSDFGGQNYGYTF
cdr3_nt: TGTGCCAGCAGTGATTTCGGGGGGCAGAACTATGGCTACACCTTC

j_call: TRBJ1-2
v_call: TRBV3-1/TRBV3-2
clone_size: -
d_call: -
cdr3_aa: CASSYYYYGYTF
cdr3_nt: TGTGCCAGCAGCTATTACTACTATGGCTACACCTTC

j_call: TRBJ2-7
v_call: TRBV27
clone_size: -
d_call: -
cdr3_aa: CASTPLGKTNEQYF
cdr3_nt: TGTGCCAGCACCCCACTAGGAAAAACGAACGAGCAGTACTTC

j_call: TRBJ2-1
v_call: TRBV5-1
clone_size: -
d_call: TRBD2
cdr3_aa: CASSPAGLAGPNEQFF
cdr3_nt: TGCGCCAGCAGCCCGGCTGGACTAGCGGGACCAAATGAGCAGTTCTTC

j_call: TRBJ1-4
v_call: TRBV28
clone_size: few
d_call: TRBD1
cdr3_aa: CASSGTGVEKLFF
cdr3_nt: TGTGCCAGCAGTGGGACAGGGGTCGAAAAACTGTTTTTT

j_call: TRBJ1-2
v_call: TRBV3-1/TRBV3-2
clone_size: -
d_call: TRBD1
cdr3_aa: CASSQALGQGIFGYTF
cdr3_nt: TGTGCCAGCAGCCAAGCTTTGGGACAGGGGATATTCGGCTACACCTTC

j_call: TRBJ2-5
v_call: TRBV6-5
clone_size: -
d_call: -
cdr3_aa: CASSYLGQRETQYF
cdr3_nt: TGTGCCAGCAGTTACCTGGGGCAGAGAGAGACCCAGTACTTC

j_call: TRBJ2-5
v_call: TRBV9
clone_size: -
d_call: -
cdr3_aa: CASSAHTGQAETQYF
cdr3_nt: TGTGCCAGCAGCGCACACACAGGGCAGGCGGAGACCCAGTACTTC

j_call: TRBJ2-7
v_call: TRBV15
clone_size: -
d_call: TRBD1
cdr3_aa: CATSRDRVVSEQYF
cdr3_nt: TGTGCCACCAGCAGGGACAGGGTAGTAAGCGAGCAGTACTTC

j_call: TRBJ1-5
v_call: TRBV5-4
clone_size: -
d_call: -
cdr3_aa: CASSLGGLDQPQHF
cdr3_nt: TGTGCCAGCAGCCTTGGGGGGTTAGATCAGCCCCAGCATTTT

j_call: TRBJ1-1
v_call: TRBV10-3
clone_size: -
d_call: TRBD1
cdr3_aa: CAISARGENTEAFF
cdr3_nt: TGTGCCATCAGCGCCAGGGGGGAGAACACTGAAGCTTTCTTT

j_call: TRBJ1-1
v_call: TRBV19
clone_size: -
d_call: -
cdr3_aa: CASTIGANTEAFF
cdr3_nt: TGTGCCAGTACAATTGGAGCGAACACTGAAGCTTTCTTT

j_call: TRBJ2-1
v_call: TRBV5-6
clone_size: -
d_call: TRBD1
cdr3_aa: CASSLLGTDDNEQFF
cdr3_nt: TGTGCCAGCAGCTTGTTGGGGACAGACGACAATGAGCAGTTCTTC

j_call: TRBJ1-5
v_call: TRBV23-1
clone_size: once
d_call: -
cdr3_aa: CASSQSNLGRGNQPQHF
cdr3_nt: TGCGCCAGCAGTCAATCGAATCTCGGCAGGGGCAATCAGCCCCAGCATTTT

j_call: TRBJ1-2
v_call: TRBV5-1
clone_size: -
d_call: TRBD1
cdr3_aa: CASSRDRSPNGYTF
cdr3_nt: TGCGCCAGCAGTAGGGACAGGTCCCCTAATGGCTACACCTTC

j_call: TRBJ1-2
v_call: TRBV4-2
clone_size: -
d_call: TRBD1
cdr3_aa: CASSQEVTQGVGYGYTF
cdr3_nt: TGTGCCAGCAGCCAGGAAGTAACTCAGGGGGTCGGCTATGGCTACACCTTC

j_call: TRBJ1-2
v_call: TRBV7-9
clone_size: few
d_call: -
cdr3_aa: CASSLGQVGGYTF
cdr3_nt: TGTGCCAGCAGCTTAGGACAGGTTGGGGGCTACACCTTC

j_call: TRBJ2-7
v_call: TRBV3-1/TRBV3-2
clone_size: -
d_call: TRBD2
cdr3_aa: CASSGSGRAYEQYF
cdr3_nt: TGTGCCAGCAGCGGTAGCGGGAGAGCCTACGAGCAGTACTTC

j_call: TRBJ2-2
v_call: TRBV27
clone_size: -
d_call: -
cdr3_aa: CASSPKTATGNTGELFF
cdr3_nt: TGTGCCAGCAGTCCAAAGACAGCTACCGGGAACACCGGGGAGCTGTTTTTT

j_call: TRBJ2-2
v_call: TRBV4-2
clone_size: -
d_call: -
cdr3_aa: CASSRTGLLMANTGELFF
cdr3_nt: TGTGCCAGCAGCCGAACGGGACTCCTAATGGCGAACACCGGGGAGCTGTTTTTT

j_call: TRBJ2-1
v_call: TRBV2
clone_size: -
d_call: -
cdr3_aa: CASSGGGISNEQFF
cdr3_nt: TGTGCCAGCAGTGGAGGGGGAATCTCCAATGAGCAGTTCTTC

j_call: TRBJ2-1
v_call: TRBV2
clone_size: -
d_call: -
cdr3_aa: CASSAEYNEQFF
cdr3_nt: TGTGCCAGCAGTGCTGAGTACAATGAGCAGTTCTTC

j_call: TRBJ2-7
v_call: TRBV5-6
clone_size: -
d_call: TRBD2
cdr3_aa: CASSWGGTALEQYF
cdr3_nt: TGTGCCAGCAGCTGGGGGGGGACGGCCCTTGAGCAGTACTTC

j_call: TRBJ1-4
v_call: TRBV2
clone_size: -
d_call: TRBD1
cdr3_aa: CASSAGTGAGEKLFF
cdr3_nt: TGTGCCAGCAGTGCTGGGACAGGGGCCGGTGAAAAACTGTTTTTT

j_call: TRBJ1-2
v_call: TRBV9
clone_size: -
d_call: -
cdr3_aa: CASSVLEWAGSYGYTF
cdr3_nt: TGTGCCAGCAGCGTATTAGAATGGGCAGGTTCCTATGGCTACACCTTC

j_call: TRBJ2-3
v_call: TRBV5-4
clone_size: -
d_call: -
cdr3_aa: CASSEPEGTDTQYF
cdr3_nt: TGTGCCAGCAGCGAACCGGAGGGCACAGATACGCAGTATTTT

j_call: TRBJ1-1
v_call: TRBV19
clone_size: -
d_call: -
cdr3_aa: CASSIDIGGVAEAFF
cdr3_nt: TGTGCCAGTAGTATAGATATAGGAGGGGTTGCTGAAGCTTTCTTT

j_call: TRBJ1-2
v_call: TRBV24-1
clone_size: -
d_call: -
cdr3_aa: CAIQPGSHYGYTF
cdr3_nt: TGTGCCATCCAACCCGGGAGCCACTATGGCTACACCTTC

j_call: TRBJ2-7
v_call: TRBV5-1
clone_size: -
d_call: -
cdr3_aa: CASSLARGFGYEQYF
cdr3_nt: TGCGCCAGCAGCTTGGCCAGGGGATTCGGCTACGAGCAGTACTTC

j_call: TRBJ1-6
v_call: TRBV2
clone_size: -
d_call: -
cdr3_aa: CASQGSNSPLHF
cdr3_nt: TGTGCCAGCCAGGGATCTAATTCACCCCTCCACTTT

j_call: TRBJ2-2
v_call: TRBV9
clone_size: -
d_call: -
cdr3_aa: CASSPTVQVNTGELFF
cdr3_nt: TGTGCCAGCAGCCCCACCGTACAGGTGAACACCGGGGAGCTGTTTTTT

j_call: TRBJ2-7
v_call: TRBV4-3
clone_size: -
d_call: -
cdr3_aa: CASSQARSSYEQYF
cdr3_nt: TGCGCCAGCAGCCAAGCCCGGAGCTCCTACGAGCAGTACTTC

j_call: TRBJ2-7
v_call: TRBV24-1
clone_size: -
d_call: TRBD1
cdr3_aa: CATSDLGQGHEQYF
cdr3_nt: TGTGCCACCAGTGATTTGGGACAGGGCCACGAGCAGTACTTC

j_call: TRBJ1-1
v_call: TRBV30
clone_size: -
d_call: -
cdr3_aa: CAWSVVIGQEAFF
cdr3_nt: TGTGCCTGGAGTGTAGTCATTGGACAGGAAGCTTTCTTT

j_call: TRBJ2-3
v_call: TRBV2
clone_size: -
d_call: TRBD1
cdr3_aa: CASSERGPSTDTQYF
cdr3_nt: TGTGCCAGCAGTGAAAGGGGGCCCAGCACAGATACGCAGTATTTT

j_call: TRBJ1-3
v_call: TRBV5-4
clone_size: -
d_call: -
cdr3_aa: CASSFHSGNTIYF
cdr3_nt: TGTGCCAGCAGCTTCCACTCTGGAAACACCATATATTTT

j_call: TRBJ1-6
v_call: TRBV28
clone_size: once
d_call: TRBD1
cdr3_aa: CASSSPLGQGRINSPLHF
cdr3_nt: TGTGCCAGCAGTTCCCCCCTCGGACAGGGAAGAATTAATTCACCCCTCCACTTT

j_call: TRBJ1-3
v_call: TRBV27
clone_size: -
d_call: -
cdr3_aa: CASSFGGPGNTIYF
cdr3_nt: TGTGCCAGCAGTTTCGGGGGGCCGGGAAACACCATATATTTT

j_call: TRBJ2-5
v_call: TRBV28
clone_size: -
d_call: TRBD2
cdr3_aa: CASSLLSGNQETQYF
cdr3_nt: TGTGCCAGCAGTCTCTTAAGCGGGAACCAAGAGACCCAGTACTTC

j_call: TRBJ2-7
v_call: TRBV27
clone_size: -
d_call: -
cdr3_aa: CASSFLQDPYEQYF
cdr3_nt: TGTGCCAGCAGTTTCCTACAGGACCCCTACGAGCAGTACTTC

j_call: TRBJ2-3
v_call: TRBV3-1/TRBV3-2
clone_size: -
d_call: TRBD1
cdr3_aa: CASSRNRTGRTDTQYF
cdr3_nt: TGTGCCAGCAGCCGAAATCGGACAGGGCGCACAGATACGCAGTATTTT